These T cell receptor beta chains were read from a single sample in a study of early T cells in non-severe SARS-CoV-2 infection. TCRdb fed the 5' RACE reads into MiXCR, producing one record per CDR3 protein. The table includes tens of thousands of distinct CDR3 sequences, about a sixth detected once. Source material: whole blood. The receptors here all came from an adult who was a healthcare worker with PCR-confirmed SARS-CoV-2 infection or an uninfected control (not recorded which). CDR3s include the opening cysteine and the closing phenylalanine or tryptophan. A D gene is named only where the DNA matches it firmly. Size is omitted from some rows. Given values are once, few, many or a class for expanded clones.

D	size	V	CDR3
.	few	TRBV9	CASSVIGRGQETQYF
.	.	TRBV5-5	CASSLDPGTASYEQYF
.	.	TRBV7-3	CASSLMGLGEQYF
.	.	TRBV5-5	CASSPGDVQYF
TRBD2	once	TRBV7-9	CASSSPFAGGNGELFF
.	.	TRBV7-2	CASSQKPQGWYEQYF
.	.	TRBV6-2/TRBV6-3	CASRGKPGELFF
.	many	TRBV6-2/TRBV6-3	CASSPGTWEVAGELFF
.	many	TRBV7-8	CASSPNPPGGSNQPQHF
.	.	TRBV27	CASSLTRGEQYF
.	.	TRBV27	CASSPRAMNTEAFF
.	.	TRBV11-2	CASSSGLMNNEQFF
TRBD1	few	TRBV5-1	CASSPGQGVLRTEAFF
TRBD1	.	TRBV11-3	CASSQRQGRTGELFF
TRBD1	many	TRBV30	CAWTLGTGNYGYTF
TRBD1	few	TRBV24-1	CATSDSPGQGSLRPYEQYF
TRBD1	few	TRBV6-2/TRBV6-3	CASSYSQGGNQPQHF
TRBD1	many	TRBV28	CASRLGQEGAYQPQHF